The 21 T cell receptor beta chains below come from one sample, sequenced in a study of PD-1 blockade in classical Hodgkin lymphoma. Libraries were prepared by immunoSEQ multiplex PCR; TCRdb keeps only in-frame clonotypes and omits some of them. The sample contains about 22,000 clones, over 70% of which appear only once. This sample's time point: cycle 4 day 1 (C4D1), after less than 7 weeks of nivolumab. Every patient experienced relapse after autologous stem cell transplantation, and brentuximab vedotin exposure varied. This material consisted of peripheral blood mononuclear cells (PBMCs), taken before the fourth cycle of nivolumab. All receptors derive from a human donor with classical Hodgkin lymphoma.

The chain uses TRBV28 and TRBJ1-5, with 7 nucleotides matching TRBD1. CDR3 length: 17 residues. Germline V gives CDR1 MDHEN, CDR2 SYDVKM. Losses at the gene ends were 7 bases for V and 2 bases for J; bases not matched to a gene: 14. The CDR3 loop is CASNQWEGGQGNQPQHF. Here the CDR3 DNA reads TGTGCCAGCAACCAATGGGAGGGCGGACAGGGCAATCAGCCCCAGCATTTT.

The chain combines TRBV7-2 with TRBJ2-1, with 14 bases lining up with TRBD2. Germline CDR1 reads SGHTA; CDR2 reads FQGNSA. The V and J ends lost 1 base and 9 bases, in that order; junction bases with no gene match: 5. The CDR3 length is 16 residues. The CDR3 region has the DNA TGTGCCAGCAGCTTAGAGGGGACTAGCGGGAGATCTGAGCAGTTCTTC. Translated: CASSLEGTSGRSEQFF.

This chain joins TRBV6-4 and TRBJ1-2; D ambiguous. Germline V gene sequence: CDR1 MRHNA, CDR2 SNTAGT. V lost 5 bases to trimming and J lost 4 bases, with 5 bases between them. The CDR3 extends over 11 amino acids. In DNA form, the CDR3 reads TGTGCCAGCAGTCCGGGCTATGGCTACACCTTC. Translated: CASSPGYGYTF.

Only a few counts were recorded for this clone. The chain links TRBV5-1 to TRBJ1-1, with D uncertain. CDR1 SGHRS and CDR2 YFSETQ come from the germline V gene. There are 13 residues in the CDR3. V was clipped by 4 bases and J by 1 base, with 8 bases between them. The CDR3 DNA is TGCGCCAGCAGCGTAGGAACGAACACTGAAGCTTTCTTT. The encoded protein is CASSVGTNTEAFF.

The V gene is TRBV29-1, the J gene TRBJ2-1; 7 bases line up with TRBD1. The V segment lost 5 bases and the J segment 1 base; nucleotides outside the gene matches: 5. Germline lookup yields CDR1 SQVTM and CDR2 ANQGSEA. This CDR3 region has 14 residues. The CDR3 protein is CSVFAGGSYNEQFF. The DNA for the CDR3 is TGCAGCGTTTTCGCAGGGGGTTCCTACAATGAGCAGTTCTTC.

The chain recombines TRBV5-1 with TRBJ2-5, with TRBD1 matching over 11 bases. V dropped 4 bases and J dropped 3; count of bases not matched to a gene: 8. This CDR3 comprises 16 residues. Germline assignment: CDR1 SGHRS and CDR2 YFSETQ. The DNA of the CDR3 is TGCGCCAGCAGCGCCTGGGACAGGGGGGTGGAAGAGACCCAGTACTTC. It codes for CASSAWDRGVEETQYF. Full variable domain (outside the CDR3, taken from reference TRBV5-1 and TRBJ2-5): KAGVTQTPRYLIKTRGQQVTLSCSPISGHRSVSWYQQTPGQGLQFLFEYFSETQRNKGNFPGRFSGRQFSNSRSEMNVSTLELGDSALYLCASSAWDRGVEETQYFGPGTRLLVL.

This sequence joins TRBV19 and TRBJ1-5; D is perhaps TRBD1 (6 bases). CDR1 is LNHDA and CDR2 is SQIVND in the germline V gene (reference sequence). The V and J ends lost 2 bases and 6 bases respectively, with 11 bases between them. The CDR3 totals 14 residues. CDR3 coding DNA: TGTGCCAGTAGTATAACAGGGTCCCCTCAGCCCCAGCATTTT. This codes for CASSITGSPQPQHF.

On this clone: With only one base between it and a far larger clone, this is likely a read error. The same CDR3 can be traced to other DNA sequences in this sample. The chain employs TRBV27 and TRBJ1-4; possibly TRBD1 for D (6 bases). V lost 6 bases and J lost 8, with 13 bases in between. The germline V gene encodes CDR1 MNHEY and CDR2 SMNVEV (reference sequence). The CDR3 covers 13 residues. DNA of the CDR3: TGTGCCAGCAGCCTACAGGGTCAGGAAAAACTGTTTTTT. Translating it yields CASSLQGQEKLFF.

A word on this clone: At one boundary the junction diverges from the germline segment, which might be a read error. The V gene is TRBV4-2, the J gene TRBJ1-3; 7 positions match TRBD1. The CDR3 runs 17 residues. Germline V gene lookup returns CDR1 LGHNA and CDR2 YNFKEQ. The CDR3 loop is CASSQDPGTESANTIYF. DNA of the CDR3: TGTGCCAGCAGCCAAGACCCCGGGACAGAGTCTGCAAACACCATATATTTT.

The rearrangement joins TRBV19 to TRBJ1-1; 9 positions agree with TRBD1. CDR3 length: 15 amino acids. V shed 5 bases, J shed 8 bases, and the junction held 12 bases outside the gene matches. CDR1 and CDR2 (germline): LNHDA, SQIVND (reference sequence). The CDR3 nucleotides read TGTGCCAGTAGTCTACATACGGGACAGGGCGCAGAAGCTTTCTTT. Its translation is CASSLHTGQGAEAFF.

This clone was found a few times. The chain joins TRBV2 to TRBJ1-5; tentative D call: TRBD1 (5 bases). The CDR3 consists of 15 residues. The V end was cut by 7 bases, the J end by 0 bases, with 13 bases between. Germline V gene sequence: CDR1 SNHLY, CDR2 FYNNEI. CDR3 sequence reads: CASNRDVNSNQPQHF. CDR3 sequence (DNA): TGTGCCAGCAACCGGGACGTAAATAGCAATCAGCCCCAGCATTTT.

Only a few counts were recorded for this clone. This chain connects TRBV7-9 to TRBJ2-7, with D possibly TRBD1 on 5 matching bases. The CDR3 contains 15 residues. Trimming shortened V by 2 bases and J by 3 bases, and 14 bases separated the two germline ends. Germline CDR1 reads SEHNR; CDR2 reads FQNEAQ (reference sequence). CDR3 loop: CASSLLWGPNYEQYF. The DNA for the CDR3 is TGTGCCAGCAGCTTATTATGGGGCCCGAACTACGAGCAGTACTTC.

The V gene is TRBV5-1, the J gene TRBJ1-1; no reliable D call. The CDR3 covers 14 residues. Germline V gene lookup returns CDR1 SGHRS and CDR2 YFSETQ. The germline V and J ends were trimmed by 2 bases and 0 bases, with 8 bases remaining between them. CDR3 DNA: TGCGCCAGCAGCTTAGCGCAGGTGAACACTGAAGCTTTCTTT. Translated: CASSLAQVNTEAFF.

V usage is TRBV16 and J usage is TRBJ2-1; D might be TRBD1 or TRBD2, each matching 6 bases. CDR3 length: 15 residues. Trimming pared 0 bases from V and 8 bases from J, leaving 14 bases between. Germline V lookup: CDR1 KGHSY, CDR2 FQNENV. CDR3 protein: CASSQSEGEAHEQFF. The DNA of the CDR3 is TGTGCCAGCAGCCAATCTGAGGGGGAGGCCCATGAGCAGTTCTTC.

The gene calls are TRBV10-3 and TRBJ2-7, with TRBD1 matching 11 bases. Trimming removed 5 bases from V and 2 bases from J; junction bases left unmatched: 11. The germline CDR1 and CDR2 sequences are ENHRY and SYGVKD. The CDR3 consists of 17 residues. CDR3: CAISRSGTGGDAYEQYF. Written as DNA, the CDR3 is TGTGCCATCAGTAGATCCGGGACAGGGGGTGACGCCTACGAGCAGTACTTC.

The V and J genes are TRBV9 and TRBJ2-1; 13 bases are a match to TRBD2. This CDR3 is built from 16 residues. J lost 7 bases, V lost 0 bases, and 4 bases had no gene match. Germline lookup yields CDR1 SGDLS and CDR2 YYNGEE. The CDR3 protein is CASSVGGTSGNNEQFF. In DNA, the CDR3 is TGTGCCAGCAGCGTAGGAGGGACTAGCGGGAATAATGAGCAGTTCTTC.

This chain uses TRBV29-1 with TRBJ2-1, with 12 nucleotides matching TRBD2. This CDR3 spans 12 amino acids. The V and J ends lost 6 bases and 9 bases, in that order; junction bases with no gene match: 3. The germline V gene has CDR1 SQVTM and CDR2 ANQGSEA. The DNA for the CDR3 is TGCAGCGTGACTAGCGGGAGTAGTGAGCAGTTCTTC. It encodes CSVTSGSSEQFF.

This clone has a handful of counts. V gene TRBV19 combines with J gene TRBJ1-5, with 9 bases that match TRBD1. The CDR3 runs to 17 residues. J lost 6 bases, V lost 5 bases, and 14 bases had no gene match. Germline CDR1 is LNHDA and CDR2 is SQIVND (reference sequence). The CDR3 bases are TGTGCCAGTAGTCGCAGGGAAGGGACAGGGAGAGGTCAGCCCCAGCATTTT. Its protein is CASSRREGTGRGQPQHF. The variable domain in full, completed from reference TRBV19 and TRBJ1-5, reads DGGITQSPKYLFRKEGQNVTLSCEQNLNHDAMYWYRQDPGQGLRLIYYSQIVNDFQKGDIAEGYSVSREKKESFPLTVTSAQKNPTAFYLCASSRREGTGRGQPQHFGDGTRLSIL.

The chain has TRBV5-1 and TRBJ1-1; D is unresolved. CDR1 and CDR2 from the germline V gene are SGHRS and YFSETQ. The ends were cut back, 0 bases at V and 8 bases at J, with 11 bases in the middle. The length of the CDR3 is 13 residues. CDR3 sequence reads: CASSLDRGVEAFF. The DNA of the CDR3 is TGCGCCAGCAGCTTGGATCGGGGTGTGGAAGCTTTCTTT.

J is TRBJ1-3 and V is TRBV9; D ambiguous. V was pared by 0 bases and J by 4 bases, with 8 bases between. Per germline, CDR1 SGDLS and CDR2 YYNGEE. The CDR3 is 14 amino acids. CDR3 bases: TGTGCCAGCAGCGTAGAGGGTTCCGGAAACACCATATATTTT. Translated: CASSVEGSGNTIYF.

The chain combines TRBV18 with TRBJ2-4; D uncertain. With 0 bases removed from V and 1 base from J, the gap between germline ends came to 10 bases. The CDR3 extends over 16 amino acids. Germline-derived CDR1 and CDR2 are KGHSH and LQKENI. CDR3 DNA sequence: TGTGCCAGCTCACCACCGGCGCCCCGGGCCAAAAACATTCAGTACTTC. Protein sequence: CASSPPAPRAKNIQYF.